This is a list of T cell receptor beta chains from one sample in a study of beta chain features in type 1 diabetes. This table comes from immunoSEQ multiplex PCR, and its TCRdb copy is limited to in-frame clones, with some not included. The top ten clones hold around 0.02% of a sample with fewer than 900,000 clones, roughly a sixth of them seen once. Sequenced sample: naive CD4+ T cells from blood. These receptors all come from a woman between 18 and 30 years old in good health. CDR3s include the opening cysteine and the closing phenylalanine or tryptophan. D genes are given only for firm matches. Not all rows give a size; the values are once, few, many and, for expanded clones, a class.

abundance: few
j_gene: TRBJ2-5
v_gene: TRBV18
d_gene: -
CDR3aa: CASSPLGSNVLQETQYF
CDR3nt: TGTGCCAGCTCACCACTTGGTAGTAATGTTCTCCAAGAGACCCAGTACTTC

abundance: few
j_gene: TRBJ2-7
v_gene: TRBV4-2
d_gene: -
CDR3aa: CASSQDRLTQYF
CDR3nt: TGTGCCAGCAGCCAAGATCGTCTTACGCAGTACTTC

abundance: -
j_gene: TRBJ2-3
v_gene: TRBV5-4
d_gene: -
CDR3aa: CASSLGPTDTQYF
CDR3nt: TGTGCCAGCAGCTTGGGGCCCACAGATACGCAGTATTTT

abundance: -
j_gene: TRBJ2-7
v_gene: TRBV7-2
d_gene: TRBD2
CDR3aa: CASSLGTSGSYYEQYF
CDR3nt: TGTGCCAGCAGCCTCGGGACTAGCGGGTCCTACTACGAGCAGTACTTC

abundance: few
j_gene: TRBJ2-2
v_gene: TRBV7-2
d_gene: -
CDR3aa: CASSFLEPTTGELFF
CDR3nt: TGTGCCAGCAGCTTCCTGGAGCCCACCACCGGGGAGCTGTTTTTT

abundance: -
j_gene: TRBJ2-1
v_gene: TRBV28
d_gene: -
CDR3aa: CASRLNNEQFF
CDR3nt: TGTGCCAGCAGGCTTAACAATGAGCAGTTCTTC

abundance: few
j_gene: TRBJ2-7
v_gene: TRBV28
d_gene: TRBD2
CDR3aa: CASSLSFWALAGDRSEQYF
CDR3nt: TGTGCCAGCAGTTTGTCCTTTTGGGCGTTAGCGGGAGACCGAAGCGAGCAGTACTTC

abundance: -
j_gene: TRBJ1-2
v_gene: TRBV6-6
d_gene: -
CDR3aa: CAYKQGGFNYGYTF
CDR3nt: TGTGCCTACAAACAGGGCGGCTTTAACTATGGCTACACCTTC

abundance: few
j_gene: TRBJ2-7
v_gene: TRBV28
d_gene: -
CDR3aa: CASSLGGGRYEQYF
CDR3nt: TGTGCCAGCAGTTTAGGGGGAGGCCGCTACGAGCAGTACTTC

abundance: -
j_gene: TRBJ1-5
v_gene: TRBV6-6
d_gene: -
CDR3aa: CASSRTAGSNQPQHF
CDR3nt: TGTGCCAGCAGTCGCACCGCTGGGAGCAATCAGCCCCAGCATTTT

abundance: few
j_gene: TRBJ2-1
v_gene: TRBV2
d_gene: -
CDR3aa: CASSSRNEQFF
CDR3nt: TGTGCCAGCTCTTCCCGGAATGAGCAGTTCTTC

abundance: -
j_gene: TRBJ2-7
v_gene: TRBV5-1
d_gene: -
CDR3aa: CASSLVSGTRLYEQYF
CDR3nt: TGCGCCAGCAGCTTGGTGTCCGGAACCCGTCTCTACGAGCAGTACTTC

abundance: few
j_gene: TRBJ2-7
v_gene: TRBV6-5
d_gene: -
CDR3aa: CASSYSRARGTYEQYF
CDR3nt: TGTGCCAGCAGTTACTCGAGGGCCAGGGGAACCTACGAGCAGTACTTC

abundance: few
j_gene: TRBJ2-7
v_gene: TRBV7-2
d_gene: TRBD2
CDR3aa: CASSSAGSGGSDIYEQYF
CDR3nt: TGTGCCAGCAGCTCTGCAGGGTCTGGCGGGAGCGATATCTACGAGCAGTACTTC

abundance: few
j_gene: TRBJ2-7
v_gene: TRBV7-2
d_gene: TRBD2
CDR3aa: CASSLGTSGLYEQYF
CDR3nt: TGTGCCAGCAGCTTAGGGACTAGCGGCCTCTACGAGCAGTACTTC

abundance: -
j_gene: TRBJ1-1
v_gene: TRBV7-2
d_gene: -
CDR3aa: CASSLDQGRTEAFF
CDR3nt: TGTGCCAGCAGCTTAGATCAGGGGAGGACTGAAGCTTTCTTT

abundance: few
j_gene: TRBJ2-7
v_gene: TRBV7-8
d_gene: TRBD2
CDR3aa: CASSLAGRPSSYEQYF
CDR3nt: TGTGCCAGCAGCTTAGCCGGGAGGCCGAGCTCCTACGAGCAGTACTTC

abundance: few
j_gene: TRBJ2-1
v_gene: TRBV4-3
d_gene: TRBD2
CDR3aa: CASSQDSRTSVGNEQFF
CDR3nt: TGCGCCAGCAGCCAAGATTCGCGGACTAGCGTCGGCAATGAGCAGTTCTTC

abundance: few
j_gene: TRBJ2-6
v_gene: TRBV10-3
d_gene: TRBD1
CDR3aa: CAISHRGEAGANVLTF
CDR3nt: TGTGCCATCAGCCACAGGGGGGAGGCTGGGGCCAACGTCCTGACTTTC

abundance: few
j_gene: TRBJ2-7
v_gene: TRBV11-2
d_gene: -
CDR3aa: CASSSTAVLGYEQYF
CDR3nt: TGTGCCAGCAGCTCGACAGCTGTGTTGGGCTACGAGCAGTACTTC

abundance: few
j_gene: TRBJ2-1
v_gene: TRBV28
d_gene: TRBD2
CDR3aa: CASSHSGLAEGATYNEQFF
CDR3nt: TGTGCCAGCAGTCATAGCGGACTAGCGGAGGGGGCCACCTACAATGAGCAGTTCTTC

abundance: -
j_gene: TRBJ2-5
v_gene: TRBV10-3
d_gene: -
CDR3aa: CAISENRNQETQYF
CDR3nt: TGTGCCATTAGCGAGAACAGGAATCAAGAGACCCAGTACTTC

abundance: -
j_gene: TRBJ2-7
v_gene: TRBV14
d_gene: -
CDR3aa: CASSQTPGYLAQYF
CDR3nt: TGTGCCAGCAGCCAAACACCGGGATATCTGGCGCAGTACTTC

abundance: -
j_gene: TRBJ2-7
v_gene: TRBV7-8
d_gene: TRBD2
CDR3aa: CASSLPGTMSYEQYF
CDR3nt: TGTGCCAGCAGCTTACCGGGGACTATGTCCTACGAGCAGTACTTC

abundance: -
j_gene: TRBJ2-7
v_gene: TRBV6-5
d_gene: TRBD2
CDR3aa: CASSYRSGGFYEQYF
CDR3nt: TGTGCCAGCAGTTACAGGAGCGGGGGATTCTACGAGCAGTACTTC